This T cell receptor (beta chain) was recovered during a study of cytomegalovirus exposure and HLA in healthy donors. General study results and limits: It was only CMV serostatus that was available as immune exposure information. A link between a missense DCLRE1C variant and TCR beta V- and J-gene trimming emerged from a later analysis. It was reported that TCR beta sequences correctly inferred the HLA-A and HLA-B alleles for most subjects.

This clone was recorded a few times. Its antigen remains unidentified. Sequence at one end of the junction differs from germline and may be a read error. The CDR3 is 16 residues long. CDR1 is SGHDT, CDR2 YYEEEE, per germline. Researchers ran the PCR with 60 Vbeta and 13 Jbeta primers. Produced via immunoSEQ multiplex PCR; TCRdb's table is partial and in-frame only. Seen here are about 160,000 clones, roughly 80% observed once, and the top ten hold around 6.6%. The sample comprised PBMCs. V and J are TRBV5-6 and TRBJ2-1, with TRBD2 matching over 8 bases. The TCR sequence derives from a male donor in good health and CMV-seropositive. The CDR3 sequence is CASRLEGGRHSGEQFF. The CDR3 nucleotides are TGTGCCAGCAGGTTGGAGGGCGGGAGGCACTCTGGTGAGCAGTTCTTC.